This T cell receptor beta chain was captured in a study of T-cell memory formation after mild COVID-19. Study-wide points: Contracting clones, day 15 to 85, had balanced CD4/CD8, and later expanders favored CD4+. CD4+ contracting clones were mainly CM and EM; CD8+ ones, EMRA.

A remark on this clonotype: As yet, its antigen is unknown.

The germline CDR1 and CDR2 sequences are SGDLS and YYNGEE. The ends were cut back, 1 base at V and 5 bases at J, with 6 bases in the middle. The CDR3 has 13 amino acids. Constant-segment-primed 5'RACE gave TCR alpha and TCR beta cDNA libraries with sample barcodes and UMIs. A single record per CDR3 protein comes from TCRdb applying MiXCR to the 5' RACE reads. The table lists approximately 350,000 distinct CDR3 sequences, roughly 13% of them singletons. The sample taken for sequencing was PBMCs or a T cell subset sorted from them (not recorded which). The rearrangement links TRBV9 to TRBJ2-2; no clear D. This receptor was obtained from a man younger than 35 who had mild COVID-19 (a few samples of this study predate the infection). Cell type and time point are not known. The CDR3 loop reads CASSVRLTGELFF. The DNA for the CDR3 is TGTGCCAGCAGCGTACGGTTGACCGGGGAGCTGTTTTTT. The full variable domain, with the rest looked up from reference TRBV9 and TRBJ2-2, is DSGVTQTPKHLITATGQRVTLRCSPRSGDLSVYWYQQSLDQGLQFLIQYYNGEERAKGNILERFSAQQFPDLHSELNLSSLELGDSALYFCASSVRLTGELFFGEGSRLTVL.